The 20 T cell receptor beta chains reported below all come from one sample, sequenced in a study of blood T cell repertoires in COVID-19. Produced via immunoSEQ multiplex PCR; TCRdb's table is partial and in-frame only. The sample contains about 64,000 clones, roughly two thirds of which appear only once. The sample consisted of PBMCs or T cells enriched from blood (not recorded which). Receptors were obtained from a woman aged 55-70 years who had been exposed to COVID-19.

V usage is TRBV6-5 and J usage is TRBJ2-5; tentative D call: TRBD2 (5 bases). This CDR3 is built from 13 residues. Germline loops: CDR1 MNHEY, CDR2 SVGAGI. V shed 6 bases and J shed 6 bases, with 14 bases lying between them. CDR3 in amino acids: CASRTDLRKTQYF. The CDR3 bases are TGTGCCAGCAGGACGGACTTAAGGAAGACCCAGTACTTC.

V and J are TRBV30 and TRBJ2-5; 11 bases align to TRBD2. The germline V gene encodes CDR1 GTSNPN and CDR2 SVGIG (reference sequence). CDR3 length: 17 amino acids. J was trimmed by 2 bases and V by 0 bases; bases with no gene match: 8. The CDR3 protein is CAWSVLLRLAGQETQYF. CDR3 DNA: TGTGCCTGGAGTGTACTCCTTCGACTAGCGGGGCAAGAGACCCAGTACTTC. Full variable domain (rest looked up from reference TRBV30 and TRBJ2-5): SQTIHQWPATLVQPVGSPLSLECTVEGTSNPNLYWYRQAAGRGLQLLFYSVGIGQISSEVPQNLSASRPQDRQFILSSKKLLLSDSGFYLCAWSVLLRLAGQETQYFGPGTRLLVL.

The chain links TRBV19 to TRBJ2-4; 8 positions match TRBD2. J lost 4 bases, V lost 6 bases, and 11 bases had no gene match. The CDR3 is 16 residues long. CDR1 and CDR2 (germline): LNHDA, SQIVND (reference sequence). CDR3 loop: CASRDSGKSRKNIQYF. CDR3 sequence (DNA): TGTGCCAGTAGGGATAGCGGGAAATCAAGAAAAAACATTCAGTACTTC.

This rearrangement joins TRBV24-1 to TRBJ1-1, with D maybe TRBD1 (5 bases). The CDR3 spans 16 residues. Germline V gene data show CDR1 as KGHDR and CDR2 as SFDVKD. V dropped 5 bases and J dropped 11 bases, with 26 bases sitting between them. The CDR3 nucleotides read TGTGCCACCAGTGGTGGGGGGAGGGGCCTCCCCGAAGCGGCTTTCTTT. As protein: CATSGGGRGLPEAAFF.

The CDR3 sequence is CASSPRYNEQFF. CDR3 DNA: TGTGCCAGCAGCCCTCGGTACAATGAGCAGTTCTTC. This rearrangement joins TRBV5-5 to TRBJ2-1; no definite D call. V lost 4 bases and J 4 bases, leaving 6 bases between the germline ends. Germline V gene data show CDR1 as SGHKS and CDR2 as YYEKEE (reference sequence). This CDR3 has 12 amino acids.

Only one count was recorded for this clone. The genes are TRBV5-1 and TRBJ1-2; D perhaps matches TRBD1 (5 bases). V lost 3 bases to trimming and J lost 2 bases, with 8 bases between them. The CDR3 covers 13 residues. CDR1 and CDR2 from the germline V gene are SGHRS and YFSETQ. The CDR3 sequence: CASSYGQNYGYTF. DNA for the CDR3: TGCGCCAGCAGCTATGGACAAAACTATGGCTACACCTTC.

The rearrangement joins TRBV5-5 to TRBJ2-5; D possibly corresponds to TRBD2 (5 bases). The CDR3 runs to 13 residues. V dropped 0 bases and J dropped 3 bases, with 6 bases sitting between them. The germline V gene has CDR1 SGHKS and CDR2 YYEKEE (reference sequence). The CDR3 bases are TGTGCCAGCAGCTTGGGAGCGGAAGAGACCCAGTACTTC. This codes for CASSLGAEETQYF.

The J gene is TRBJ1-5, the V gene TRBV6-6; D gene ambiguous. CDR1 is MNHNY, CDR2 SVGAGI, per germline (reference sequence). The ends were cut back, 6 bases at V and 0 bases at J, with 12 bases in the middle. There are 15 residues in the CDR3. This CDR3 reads CASSLSRISNQPQHF. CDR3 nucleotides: TGTGCCAGCAGCTTATCGCGAATTAGCAATCAGCCCCAGCATTTT.

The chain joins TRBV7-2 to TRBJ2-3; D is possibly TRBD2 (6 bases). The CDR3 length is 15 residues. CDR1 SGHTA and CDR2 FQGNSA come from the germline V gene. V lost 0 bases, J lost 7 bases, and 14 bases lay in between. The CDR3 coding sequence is TGTGCCAGCAGCTTAGCACCCTCGGGGGAGAATACGCAGTATTTT. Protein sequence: CASSLAPSGENTQYF.

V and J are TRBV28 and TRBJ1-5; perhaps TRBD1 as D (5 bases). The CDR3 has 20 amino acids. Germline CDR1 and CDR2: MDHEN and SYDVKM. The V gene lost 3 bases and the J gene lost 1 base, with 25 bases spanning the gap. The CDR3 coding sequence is TGTGCCAGCAGTTTCCCATCCTCTCAGGGTCGGTTGATAAGCAATCAGCCCCAGCATTTT. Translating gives CASSFPSSQGRLISNQPQHF.

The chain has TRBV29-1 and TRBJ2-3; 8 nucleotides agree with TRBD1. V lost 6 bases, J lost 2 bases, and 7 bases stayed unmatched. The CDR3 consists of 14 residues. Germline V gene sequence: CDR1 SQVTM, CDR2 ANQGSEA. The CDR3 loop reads CSVRQGSSTDTQYF. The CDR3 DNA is TGCAGCGTCAGACAGGGGAGTTCCACAGATACGCAGTATTTT.

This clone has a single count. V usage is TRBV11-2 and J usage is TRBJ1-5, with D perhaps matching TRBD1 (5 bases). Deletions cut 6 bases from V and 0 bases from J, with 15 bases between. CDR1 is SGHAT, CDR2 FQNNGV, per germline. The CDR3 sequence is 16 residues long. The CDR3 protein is CASSPRQNYSNQPQHF. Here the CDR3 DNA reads TGTGCCAGCAGTCCCCGACAGAATTATAGCAATCAGCCCCAGCATTTT.

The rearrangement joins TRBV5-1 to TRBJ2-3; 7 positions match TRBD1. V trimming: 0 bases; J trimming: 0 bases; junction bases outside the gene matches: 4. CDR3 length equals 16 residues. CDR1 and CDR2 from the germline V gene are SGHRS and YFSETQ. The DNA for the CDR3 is TGCGCCAGCAGCTTGGCCACAGGGGCGAGCACAGATACGCAGTATTTT. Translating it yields CASSLATGASTDTQYF.

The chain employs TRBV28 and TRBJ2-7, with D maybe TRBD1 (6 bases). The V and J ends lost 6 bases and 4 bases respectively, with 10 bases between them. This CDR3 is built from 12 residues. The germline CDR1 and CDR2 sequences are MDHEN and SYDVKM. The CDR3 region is CASRQGTYEQYF. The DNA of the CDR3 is TGTGCCAGCAGACAGGGCACGTACGAGCAGTACTTC.

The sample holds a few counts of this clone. The CDR3 DNA sequence: TGTGCCAGCAGCCAATTGGGGGGGTATGGCTACACCTTC. The encoded protein is CASSQLGGYGYTF. J is TRBJ1-2 and V is TRBV3-1 (or the pseudogene TRBV3-2), with D perhaps TRBD1 (5 bases). Germline values: CDR1 LGHDT, CDR2 YNNKEL (reference sequence). V was clipped by 2 bases and J by 5 bases, with 9 bases between them. CDR3 size: 13 residues.

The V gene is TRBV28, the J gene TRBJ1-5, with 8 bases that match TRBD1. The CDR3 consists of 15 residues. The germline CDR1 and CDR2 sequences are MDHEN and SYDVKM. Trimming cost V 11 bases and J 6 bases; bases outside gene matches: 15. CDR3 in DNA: TGTGCCGGATCCTCTGTGGACAGGGTCGGTCAGCCCCAGCATTTT. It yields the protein CAGSSVDRVGQPQHF.

For the CDR3, the DNA is TGTGCCAGCAGCGCCCGCCGAGAGATTAACAATGAGCAGTTCTTC. Protein sequence: CASSARREINNEQFF. The chain is built from TRBV9 and TRBJ2-1; the D is unclear. The ends were cut back, 3 bases at V and 5 bases at J, with 15 bases in the middle. Germline CDR1 and CDR2: SGDLS and YYNGEE. The CDR3 is 15 residues long.

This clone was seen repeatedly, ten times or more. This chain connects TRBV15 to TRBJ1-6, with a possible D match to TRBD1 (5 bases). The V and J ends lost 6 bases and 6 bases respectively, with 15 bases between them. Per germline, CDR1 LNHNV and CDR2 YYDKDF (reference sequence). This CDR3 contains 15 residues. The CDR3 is CATSTQQGGNSPLHF. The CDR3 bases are TGTGCCACCAGTACACAGCAGGGTGGTAATTCACCCCTCCACTTT.

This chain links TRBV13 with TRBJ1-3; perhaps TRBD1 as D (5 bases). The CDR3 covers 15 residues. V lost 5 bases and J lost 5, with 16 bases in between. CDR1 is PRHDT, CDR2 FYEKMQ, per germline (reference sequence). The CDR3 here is CASSPGLPDRNTIYF. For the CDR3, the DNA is TGTGCCAGCAGCCCGGGACTCCCGGATAGAAACACCATATATTTT.

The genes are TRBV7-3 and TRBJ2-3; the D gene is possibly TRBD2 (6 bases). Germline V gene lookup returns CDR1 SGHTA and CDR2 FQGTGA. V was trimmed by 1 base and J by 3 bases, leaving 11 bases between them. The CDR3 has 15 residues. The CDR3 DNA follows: TGTGCCAGCAGCTTAATCGGGGGATGGACAGATACGCAGTATTTT. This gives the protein CASSLIGGWTDTQYF.